This is a list of T cell receptor beta chains from one sample in a study of blood T cell repertoires in COVID-19. Profiled with immunoSEQ multiplex PCR; TCRdb holds only in-frame clones, not every one. The data show fewer than 250,000 clones, approximately 83% seen once. The specimen was PBMCs or T cells enriched from blood (not recorded which). The receptors here all came from a woman aged 40 to 50 with acute COVID-19. Each CDR3 is given with its conserved first and last residue. Fields, in order: V gene, D gene, clone size, J gene, CDR3 DNA, CDR3 protein. A D gene is named only where the DNA matches it firmly. The size of a clone is reported for some rows only, either as once, few or many, or as a class for expanded clones.

v_gene: TRBV5-1
d_gene: TRBD2
abundance: few
j_gene: TRBJ2-1
CDR3nt: TGCGCCAGCAGCTTGGCTAGCGGGAGCGGGGTTGAGCAGTTCTTC
CDR3aa: CASSLASGSGVEQFF

v_gene: TRBV2
d_gene: .
abundance: once
j_gene: TRBJ1-2
CDR3nt: TGTGCCAGCAGTGAGCTGGGCGGGACCGGGGGCTACACCTTC
CDR3aa: CASSELGGTGGYTF

v_gene: TRBV19
d_gene: .
abundance: .
j_gene: TRBJ1-5
CDR3nt: TGTGCCAGTAGTCAGGGAAATCAGCCCCAGCATTTT
CDR3aa: CASSQGNQPQHF

v_gene: TRBV10-3
d_gene: TRBD1
abundance: .
j_gene: TRBJ1-6
CDR3nt: TGTGCCATCGGGACAGCTAATTCACCCCTCCACTTT
CDR3aa: CAIGTANSPLHF

v_gene: TRBV7-3
d_gene: .
abundance: .
j_gene: TRBJ1-1
CDR3nt: TGTGCCAGCAGCTTAACCGTCGGGGGGTACACTGAAGCTTTCTTT
CDR3aa: CASSLTVGGYTEAFF

v_gene: TRBV4-1
d_gene: TRBD2
abundance: .
j_gene: TRBJ2-7
CDR3nt: TGCGCCAGCAGCCTGGGGGGGGGCCTGGCTAGCGGGAGCATGTACGAGCAGTACTTC
CDR3aa: CASSLGGGLASGSMYEQYF

v_gene: TRBV2
d_gene: .
abundance: .
j_gene: TRBJ1-6
CDR3nt: TGTGCCAGCAGTTCAGGGGAGAATAATTCACCCCTCCACTTT
CDR3aa: CASSSGENNSPLHF

v_gene: TRBV5-5
d_gene: TRBD2
abundance: .
j_gene: TRBJ2-4
CDR3nt: TGTGCCAGCAGCCCGGGGGCCTTAGCGGGAGTATCGAAAAACATTCAGTACTTC
CDR3aa: CASSPGALAGVSKNIQYF

v_gene: TRBV24-1
d_gene: .
abundance: .
j_gene: TRBJ1-2
CDR3nt: TGTGCCACCAGTGAATCCGGGAAGAACTATGGCTACACCTTC
CDR3aa: CATSESGKNYGYTF

v_gene: TRBV28
d_gene: .
abundance: once
j_gene: TRBJ1-5
CDR3nt: TGTGCCAGCAGCTCCCTCCGCGACAGCTTAAGAGCTAATCAGCCCCAGCATTTT
CDR3aa: CASSSLRDSLRANQPQHF

v_gene: TRBV24-1
d_gene: TRBD1
abundance: .
j_gene: TRBJ2-1
CDR3nt: TGTGCCACCAGTGATTTGAACGGGGACAGTGAGCAGTTCTTC
CDR3aa: CATSDLNGDSEQFF

v_gene: TRBV28
d_gene: .
abundance: .
j_gene: TRBJ2-2
CDR3nt: TGTGCCAGCAGTTTATTAGGGGGCGGGGAGCTGTTTTTT
CDR3aa: CASSLLGGGELFF

v_gene: TRBV7-3
d_gene: .
abundance: .
j_gene: TRBJ2-6
CDR3nt: TGTGCCAGCAGCCCACAGAGCTCTGGGGCCAACGTCCTGACTTTC
CDR3aa: CASSPQSSGANVLTF

v_gene: TRBV6-5
d_gene: .
abundance: .
j_gene: TRBJ1-1
CDR3nt: TGTGCCACCCTTCCCGCAGGGAAACCGAACACTGAAGCTTTCTTT
CDR3aa: CATLPAGKPNTEAFF

v_gene: TRBV19
d_gene: TRBD1
abundance: .
j_gene: TRBJ2-1
CDR3nt: TGTGCCAGTAGTATTCAGGGGGTCAATGAGCAGTTCTTC
CDR3aa: CASSIQGVNEQFF

v_gene: TRBV7-9
d_gene: TRBD1
abundance: .
j_gene: TRBJ2-2
CDR3nt: TGTGCCAGCAGCTCGACGTCCAGGGGGCGCACCGGGGAGCTGTTTTTT
CDR3aa: CASSSTSRGRTGELFF

v_gene: TRBV11-2
d_gene: TRBD1
abundance: once
j_gene: TRBJ1-5
CDR3nt: TGTGCCAGCAGCTTGGTGGACAGGGGGTACAAGAAGCCCCAGCATTTT
CDR3aa: CASSLVDRGYKKPQHF

v_gene: TRBV2
d_gene: .
abundance: once
j_gene: TRBJ2-6
CDR3nt: TGTGCCAGCAGTCTCGACAGCTCTGGGGCCAACGTCCTGACTTTC
CDR3aa: CASSLDSSGANVLTF

v_gene: TRBV5-1
d_gene: TRBD1
abundance: few
j_gene: TRBJ1-2
CDR3nt: TGCGCCAGCAGCTTGACCGGGACAGGGAACTATGGCTACACCTTC
CDR3aa: CASSLTGTGNYGYTF

v_gene: TRBV6-2/TRBV6-3
d_gene: .
abundance: .
j_gene: TRBJ1-1
CDR3nt: TGTGCCAGCAGTTACTCCAGGGACACTGAAGCTTTCTTT
CDR3aa: CASSYSRDTEAFF

v_gene: TRBV29-1
d_gene: TRBD1
abundance: few
j_gene: TRBJ1-2
CDR3nt: TGCAGCGTAAGGACAGGGGGCAACTATGGCTACACCTTC
CDR3aa: CSVRTGGNYGYTF

v_gene: TRBV6-5
d_gene: .
abundance: once
j_gene: TRBJ2-6
CDR3nt: TGTGCCACCTCCGCGGCTGGGGCCAACGTCCTGACTTTC
CDR3aa: CATSAAGANVLTF

v_gene: TRBV7-9
d_gene: TRBD2
abundance: .
j_gene: TRBJ2-2
CDR3nt: TGTGCCAGCAGCTTAGGAAGGCGTCTAGCGGGAATGAACACCGGGGAGCTGTTTTTT
CDR3aa: CASSLGRRLAGMNTGELFF

v_gene: TRBV3-1/TRBV3-2
d_gene: .
abundance: .
j_gene: TRBJ1-1
CDR3nt: TGTGCCAGCTCTGTGAACACTGAAGCTTTCTTT
CDR3aa: CASSVNTEAFF

v_gene: TRBV11-2
d_gene: TRBD1
abundance: .
j_gene: TRBJ2-7
CDR3nt: TGTGCCAGCAGCTTTGGGACAGGGGATTACGAGCAGTACTTC
CDR3aa: CASSFGTGDYEQYF

v_gene: TRBV7-9
d_gene: TRBD1
abundance: .
j_gene: TRBJ1-1
CDR3nt: TGTGCCAGCAGCGTCGGGACAGGGGGCCCGGAAGCTTTCTTT
CDR3aa: CASSVGTGGPEAFF

v_gene: TRBV3-1/TRBV3-2
d_gene: .
abundance: .
j_gene: TRBJ2-7
CDR3nt: TGTGCCAGCAGCCTTCAGGGAGGCGGATACGAGCAGTACTTC
CDR3aa: CASSLQGGGYEQYF

v_gene: TRBV7-8
d_gene: .
abundance: .
j_gene: TRBJ1-5
CDR3nt: TGTGCCAGCAGCCCGAGAGGCCATCAGCCCCAGCATTTT
CDR3aa: CASSPRGHQPQHF

v_gene: TRBV20-1
d_gene: .
abundance: .
j_gene: TRBJ2-5
CDR3nt: TGCAGTGCCCCCAGATTGGAGACCCAGTACTTC
CDR3aa: CSAPRLETQYF

v_gene: TRBV19
d_gene: TRBD1
abundance: .
j_gene: TRBJ2-7
CDR3nt: TGTGCCAGTAGCCGGGGAGACAGGGGATCCTACGAGCAGTACTTC
CDR3aa: CASSRGDRGSYEQYF

v_gene: TRBV27
d_gene: TRBD1
abundance: .
j_gene: TRBJ1-1
CDR3nt: TGTGCCAGCAGGTCCCCAGGGGGTCGTGGCACTGAAGCTTTCTTT
CDR3aa: CASRSPGGRGTEAFF

v_gene: TRBV28
d_gene: TRBD2
abundance: .
j_gene: TRBJ2-5
CDR3nt: TGTGCCAGCAGACCTCTAGCGGGAGGAAACCAAGAGACCCAGTACTTC
CDR3aa: CASRPLAGGNQETQYF

v_gene: TRBV3-1/TRBV3-2
d_gene: TRBD2
abundance: .
j_gene: TRBJ2-5
CDR3nt: TGTGCCAGCAGCGACGCCGGGGAGGGATATGAGACCCAGTACTTC
CDR3aa: CASSDAGEGYETQYF

v_gene: TRBV28
d_gene: TRBD1
abundance: .
j_gene: TRBJ2-7
CDR3nt: TGTGCCAGCAGTTCGTCCCGGGACAGGGTAGACGAGCAGTACTTC
CDR3aa: CASSSSRDRVDEQYF

v_gene: TRBV28
d_gene: .
abundance: .
j_gene: TRBJ1-5
CDR3nt: TGTGCCAGCAGTGGATCAGGGTTTAGCAATCAGCCCCAGCATTTT
CDR3aa: CASSGSGFSNQPQHF

v_gene: TRBV5-3
d_gene: TRBD2
abundance: .
j_gene: TRBJ2-7
CDR3nt: TGTGCCAGAAGCTGCCGCCGGGACTACACCCCTTCGGGGCAGTACTTC
CDR3aa: CARSCRRDYTPSGQYF

v_gene: TRBV28
d_gene: TRBD2
abundance: .
j_gene: TRBJ2-7
CDR3nt: TGTGCCAGCCGCCCCCCGGAGCTAGCGGGAGGGAAGCAGTACTTC
CDR3aa: CASRPPELAGGKQYF

v_gene: TRBV28
d_gene: .
abundance: .
j_gene: TRBJ1-5
CDR3nt: TGTGCCAGCAGCCTCCAAGGGGCTCCCAATCAGCCCCAGCATTTT
CDR3aa: CASSLQGAPNQPQHF

v_gene: TRBV3-1/TRBV3-2
d_gene: .
abundance: few
j_gene: TRBJ1-1
CDR3nt: TGTGCCAGCAGCCAAGGTCTGAGGGTTTCCACTGAAGCTTTCTTT
CDR3aa: CASSQGLRVSTEAFF

v_gene: TRBV6-2/TRBV6-3
d_gene: TRBD1
abundance: .
j_gene: TRBJ1-5
CDR3nt: TGTGCCAGCAGTTACTCCCCGGACAGGTTTTTAGCTCAGCCCCAGCATTTT
CDR3aa: CASSYSPDRFLAQPQHF

v_gene: TRBV7-8
d_gene: TRBD1
abundance: .
j_gene: TRBJ2-7
CDR3nt: TGTGCCAGCAGCTTATCCGCAGGGGGTAAATACGAGCAGTACTTC
CDR3aa: CASSLSAGGKYEQYF

v_gene: TRBV27
d_gene: .
abundance: .
j_gene: TRBJ1-1
CDR3nt: TGTGCCAGCAGTCCCTCGGGTGGAACTGAAGCTTTCTTT
CDR3aa: CASSPSGGTEAFF

v_gene: TRBV6-2/TRBV6-3
d_gene: TRBD2
abundance: .
j_gene: TRBJ2-1
CDR3nt: TGTGCCAGCAGTTATAAAGGACTAGCGGCCTACAATGAGCAGTTCTTC
CDR3aa: CASSYKGLAAYNEQFF

v_gene: TRBV25-1
d_gene: TRBD1
abundance: .
j_gene: TRBJ2-7
CDR3nt: TGTGCCAGCAGTGAACTAGGACAGGGACGGGGCGAGCAGTACTTC
CDR3aa: CASSELGQGRGEQYF

v_gene: TRBV18
d_gene: TRBD2
abundance: .
j_gene: TRBJ2-1
CDR3nt: TGTGCCAGCTCACCACCGGGGAGACTAGCGGCCCCTGACAATGAGCAGTTCTTC
CDR3aa: CASSPPGRLAAPDNEQFF

v_gene: TRBV5-1
d_gene: TRBD2
abundance: .
j_gene: TRBJ2-1
CDR3nt: TGCGCCAGCAGCTTAAAAGGCGGGAGGGCCTTCGACAATGAGCAGTTCTTC
CDR3aa: CASSLKGGRAFDNEQFF

v_gene: TRBV28
d_gene: .
abundance: .
j_gene: TRBJ2-4
CDR3nt: TGTGCCAGCAGTTTATCCCTAGCTCCCAAAAACATTCAGTACTTC
CDR3aa: CASSLSLAPKNIQYF